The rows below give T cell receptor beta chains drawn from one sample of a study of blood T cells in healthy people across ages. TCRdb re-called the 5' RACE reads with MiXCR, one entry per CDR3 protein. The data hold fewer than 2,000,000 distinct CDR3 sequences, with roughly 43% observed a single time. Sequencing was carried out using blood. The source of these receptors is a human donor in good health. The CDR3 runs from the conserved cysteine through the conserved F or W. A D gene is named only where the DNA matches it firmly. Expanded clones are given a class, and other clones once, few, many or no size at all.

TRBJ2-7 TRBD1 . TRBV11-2 CASSLQAGTGFVEQYF TGTGCCAGCAGCTTGCAAGCCGGGACAGGATTTGTCGAGCAGTACTTC
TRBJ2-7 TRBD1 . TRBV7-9 CASSTTSGQGDEQYF TGTGCCAGCAGCACAACCTCGGGACAGGGAGACGAGCAGTACTTC
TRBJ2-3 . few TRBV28 CASSLGPFISEDTQYF TGTGCCAGCAGTTTAGGGCCGTTCATCTCTGAAGATACGCAGTATTTT
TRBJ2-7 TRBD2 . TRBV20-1 CSAHLLAGALIYEQYF TGCAGTGCTCATCTACTAGCGGGGGCGCTTATCTACGAGCAGTACTTC
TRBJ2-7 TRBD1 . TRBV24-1 CATSPGTGGSAQYF TGTGCCACCAGCCCCGGGACAGGGGGCAGTGCGCAGTACTTC
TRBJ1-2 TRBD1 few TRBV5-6 CASSFPSTGVGYTF TGTGCCAGCAGCTTCCCCTCGACAGGGGTTGGCTACACCTTC
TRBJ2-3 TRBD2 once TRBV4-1 CASSLILAGVFTDTQYF TGCGCCAGCAGCCTCATCTTAGCGGGAGTTTTCACAGATACGCAGTATTTT
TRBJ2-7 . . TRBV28 CASSYNRVHEQYF TGCGCCAGCAGTTACAACAGGGTCCACGAGCAGTACTTC
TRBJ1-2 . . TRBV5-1 CASSLVDSPGENGYTF TGCGCCAGCAGCTTGGTAGACAGCCCCGGGGAGAATGGCTACACCTTC
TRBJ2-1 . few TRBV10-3 CAISESAKSYNEQFF TGTGCCATCAGTGAGTCGGCCAAATCCTACAATGAGCAGTTCTTC
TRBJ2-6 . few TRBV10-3 CAILRAGANVLTF TGTGCCATCCTTAGAGCTGGGGCCAACGTCCTGACTTTC
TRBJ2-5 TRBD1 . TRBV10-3 CAISDVPDRGLETQYF TGTGCCATCAGTGATGTCCCTGACAGGGGGCTAGAGACCCAGTACTTC
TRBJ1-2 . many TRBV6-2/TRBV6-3 CASSYAGNYGYTF TGTGCCAGCAGTTACGCCGGGAACTATGGCTACACCTTC
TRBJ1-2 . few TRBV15 CATSGPDRNYGYTF TGTGCCACCAGCGGACCCGACAGGAACTATGGCTACACCTTC